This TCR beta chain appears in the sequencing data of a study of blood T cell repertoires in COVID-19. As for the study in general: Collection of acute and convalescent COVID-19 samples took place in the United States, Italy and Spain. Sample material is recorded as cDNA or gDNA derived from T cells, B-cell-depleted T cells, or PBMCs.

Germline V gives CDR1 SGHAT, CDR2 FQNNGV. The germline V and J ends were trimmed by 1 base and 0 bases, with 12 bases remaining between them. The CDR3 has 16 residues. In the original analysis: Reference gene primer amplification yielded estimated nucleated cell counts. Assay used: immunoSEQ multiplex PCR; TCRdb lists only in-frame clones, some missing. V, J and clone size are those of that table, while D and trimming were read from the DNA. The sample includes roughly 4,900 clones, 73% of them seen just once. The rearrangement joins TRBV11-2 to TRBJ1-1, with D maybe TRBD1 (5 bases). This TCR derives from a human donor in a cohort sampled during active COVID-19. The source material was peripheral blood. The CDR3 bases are TGTGCCAGCAGCTTAGGCCAGGGCAGAATGAACACTGAAGCTTTCTTT. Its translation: CASSLGQGRMNTEAFF. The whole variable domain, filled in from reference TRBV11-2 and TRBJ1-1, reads EAGVAQSPRYKIIEKRQSVAFWCNPISGHATLYWYQQILGQGPKLLIQFQNNGVVDDSQLPKDRFSAERLKGVDSTLKIQPAKLEDSAVYLCASSLGQGRMNTEAFFGQGTRLTVV.